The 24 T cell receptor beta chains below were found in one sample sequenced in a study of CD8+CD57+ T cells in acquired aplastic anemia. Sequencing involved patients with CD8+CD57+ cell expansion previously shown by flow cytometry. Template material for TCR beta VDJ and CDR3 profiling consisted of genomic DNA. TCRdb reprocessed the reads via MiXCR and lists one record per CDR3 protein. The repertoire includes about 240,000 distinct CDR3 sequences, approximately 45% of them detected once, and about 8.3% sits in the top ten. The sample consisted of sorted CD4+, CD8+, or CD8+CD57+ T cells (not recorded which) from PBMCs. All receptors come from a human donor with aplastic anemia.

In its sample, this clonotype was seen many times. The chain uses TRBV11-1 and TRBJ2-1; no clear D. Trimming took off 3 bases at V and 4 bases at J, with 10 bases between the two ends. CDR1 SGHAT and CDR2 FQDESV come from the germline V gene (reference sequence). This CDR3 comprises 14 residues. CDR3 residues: CASSLVGTYNEQFF. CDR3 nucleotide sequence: TGTGCCAGCAGCTTGGTTGGAACTTACAATGAGCAGTTCTTC.

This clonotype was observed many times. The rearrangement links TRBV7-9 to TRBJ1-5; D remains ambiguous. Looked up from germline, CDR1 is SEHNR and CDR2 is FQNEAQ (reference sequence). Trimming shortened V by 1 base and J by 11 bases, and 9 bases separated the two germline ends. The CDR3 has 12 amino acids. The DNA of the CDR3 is TGTGCCAGCAGCTTAGGTCAGAGGGCCCAGCATTTT. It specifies CASSLGQRAQHF. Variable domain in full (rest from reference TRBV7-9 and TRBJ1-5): DTGVSQNPRHKITKRGQNVTFRCDPISEHNRLYWYRQTLGQGPEFLTYFQNEAQLEKSRLLSDRFSAERPKGSFSTLEIQRTEQGDSAMYLCASSLGQRAQHFGDGTRLSIL.

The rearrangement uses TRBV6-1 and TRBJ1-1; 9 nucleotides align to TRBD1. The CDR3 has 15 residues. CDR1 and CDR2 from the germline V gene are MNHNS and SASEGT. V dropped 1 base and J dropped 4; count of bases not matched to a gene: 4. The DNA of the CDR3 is TGTGCCAGCAGTGAAGAGGAGACAGGGGGCACTGAAGCTTTCTTT. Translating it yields CASSEEETGGTEAFF.

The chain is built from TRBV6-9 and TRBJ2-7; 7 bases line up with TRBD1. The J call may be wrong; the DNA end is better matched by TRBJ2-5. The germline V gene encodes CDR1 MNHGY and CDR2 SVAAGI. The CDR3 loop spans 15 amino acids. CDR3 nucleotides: TGTGCCAGCAGTTTGCTGGTAGGGGGCGTTGAGACCCAGTACTTC. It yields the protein CASSLLVGGVETQYF.

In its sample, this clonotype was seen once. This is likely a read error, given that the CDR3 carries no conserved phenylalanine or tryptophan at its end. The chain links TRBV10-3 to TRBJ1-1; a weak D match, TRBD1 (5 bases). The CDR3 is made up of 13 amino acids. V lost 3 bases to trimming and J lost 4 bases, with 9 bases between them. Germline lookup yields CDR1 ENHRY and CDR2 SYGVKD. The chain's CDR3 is CAISEGEVTEAFL. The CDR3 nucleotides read TGTGCCATCAGTGAAGGGGAGGTCACTGAAGCTTTCCTT.

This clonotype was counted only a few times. CDR3 sequence reads: CAISERGGTGELFF. CDR3 in DNA: TGTGCCATCAGTGAGCGAGGGGGCACCGGGGAGCTGTTTTTT. This chain uses TRBV10-3 with TRBJ2-2; the D gene is possibly TRBD1 (6 bases). CDR3 length: 14 residues. V lost 2 bases and J lost 4, with 8 bases in between. Germline V CDR1 and CDR2: ENHRY, SYGVKD.

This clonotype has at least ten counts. CDR3 coding DNA: TGTGCCAGCAGCTCCGCCCGGACCCTAGTGACAGAGACCCAGTACTTC. Its protein product is CASSSARTLVTETQYF. V usage is TRBV7-6 and J usage is TRBJ2-5; no definite D call. This CDR3 is 16 amino acids long. V lost 4 bases and J 4 bases, leaving 19 bases between the germline ends. CDR1 is SGHVS and CDR2 is FNYEAQ in the germline V gene.

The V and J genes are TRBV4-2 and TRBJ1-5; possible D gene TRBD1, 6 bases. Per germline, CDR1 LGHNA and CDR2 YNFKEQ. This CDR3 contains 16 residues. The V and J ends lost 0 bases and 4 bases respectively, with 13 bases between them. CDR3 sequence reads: CASSQDRAGANQPQHF. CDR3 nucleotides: TGTGCCAGCAGCCAAGATCGGGCAGGGGCAAATCAGCCCCAGCATTTT.

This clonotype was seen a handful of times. CDR3: CAISESVGTYEQYF. The CDR3 DNA sequence: TGTGCCATCAGTGAGTCGGTTGGTACCTACGAGCAGTACTTC. This chain links TRBV10-3 with TRBJ2-7; D remains unclear. The CDR3 length is 14 residues. The germline CDR1 and CDR2 sequences are ENHRY and SYGVKD. Trimming stripped 0 bases from V and 2 bases from J, with 8 bases between.

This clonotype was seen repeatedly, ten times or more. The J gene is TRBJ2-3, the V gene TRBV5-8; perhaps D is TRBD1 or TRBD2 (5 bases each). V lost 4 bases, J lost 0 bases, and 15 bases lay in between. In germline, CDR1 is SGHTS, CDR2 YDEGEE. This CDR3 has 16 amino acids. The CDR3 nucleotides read TGTGCCAGCAGCCCACGTGGGACGGCTAGCACAGATACGCAGTATTTT. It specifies CASSPRGTASTDTQYF. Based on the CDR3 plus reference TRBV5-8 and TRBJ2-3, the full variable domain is EAGVTQSPTHLIKTRGQQATLRCSPISGHTSVYWYQQALGLGLQFLLWYDEGEERNRGNFPPRFSGRQFPNYSSELNVNALELEDSALYLCASSPRGTASTDTQYFGPGTRLTVL.

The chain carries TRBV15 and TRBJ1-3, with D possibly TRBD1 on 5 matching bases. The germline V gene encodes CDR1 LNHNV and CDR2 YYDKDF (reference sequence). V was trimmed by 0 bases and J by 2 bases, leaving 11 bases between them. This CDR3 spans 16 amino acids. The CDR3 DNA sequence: TGTGCCACCAGCAGAGATTGGGGGGGAACTGGAAACACCATATATTTT. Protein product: CATSRDWGGTGNTIYF.

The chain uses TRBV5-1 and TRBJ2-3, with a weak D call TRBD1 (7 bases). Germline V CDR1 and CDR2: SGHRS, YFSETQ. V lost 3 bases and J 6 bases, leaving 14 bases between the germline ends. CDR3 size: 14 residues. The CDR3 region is CASSYQGGMDTQYF. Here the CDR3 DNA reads TGCGCCAGCAGCTATCAGGGGGGAATGGATACGCAGTATTTT.

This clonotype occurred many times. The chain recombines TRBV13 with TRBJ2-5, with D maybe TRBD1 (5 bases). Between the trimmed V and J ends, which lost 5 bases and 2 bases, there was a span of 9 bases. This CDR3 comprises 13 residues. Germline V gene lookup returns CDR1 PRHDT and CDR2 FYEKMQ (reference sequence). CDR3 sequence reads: CASSQTVQETQYF. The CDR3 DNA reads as TGTGCCAGCAGCCAGACAGTACAAGAGACCCAGTACTTC.

CDR3 protein: CASSLSGARDTQYF. The CDR3 nucleotides are TGTGCCAGCAGCTTATCGGGGGCCAGAGATACGCAGTATTTT. The V gene is TRBV7-9, the J gene TRBJ2-3; D could derive from TRBD1 or TRBD2 (6 bases each). The CDR3 runs to 14 residues. The V and J ends lost 2 bases and 5 bases respectively, with 11 bases between them. The germline gives CDR1 SEHNR, CDR2 FQNEAQ (reference sequence).

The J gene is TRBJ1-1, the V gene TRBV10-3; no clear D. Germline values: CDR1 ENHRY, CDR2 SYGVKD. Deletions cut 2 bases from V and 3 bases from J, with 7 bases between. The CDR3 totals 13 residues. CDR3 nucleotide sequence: TGTGCCATCAGTGAGACGGCATACACTGAAGCTTTCTTT. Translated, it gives CAISETAYTEAFF.

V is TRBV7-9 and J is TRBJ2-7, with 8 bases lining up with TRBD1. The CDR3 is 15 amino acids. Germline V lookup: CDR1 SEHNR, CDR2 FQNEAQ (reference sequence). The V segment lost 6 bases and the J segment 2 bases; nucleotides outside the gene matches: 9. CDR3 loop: CASSPGTGLTYEQYF. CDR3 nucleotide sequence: TGTGCCAGCAGTCCAGGGACAGGCTTAACCTACGAGCAGTACTTC.

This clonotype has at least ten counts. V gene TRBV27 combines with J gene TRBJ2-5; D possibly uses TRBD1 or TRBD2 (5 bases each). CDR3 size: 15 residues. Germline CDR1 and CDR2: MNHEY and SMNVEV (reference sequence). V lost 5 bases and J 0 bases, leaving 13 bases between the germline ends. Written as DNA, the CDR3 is TGTGCCAGCAGTCTGGGGACCGCACACCAAGAGACCCAGTACTTC. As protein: CASSLGTAHQETQYF.

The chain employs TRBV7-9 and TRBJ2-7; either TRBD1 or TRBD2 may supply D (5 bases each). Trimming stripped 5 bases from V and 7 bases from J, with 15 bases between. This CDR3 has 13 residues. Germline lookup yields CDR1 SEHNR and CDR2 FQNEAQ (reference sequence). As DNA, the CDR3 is TGTGCCAGCAGCGCAGGGTCACCGGGAGAGCAGTACTTC. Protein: CASSAGSPGEQYF.

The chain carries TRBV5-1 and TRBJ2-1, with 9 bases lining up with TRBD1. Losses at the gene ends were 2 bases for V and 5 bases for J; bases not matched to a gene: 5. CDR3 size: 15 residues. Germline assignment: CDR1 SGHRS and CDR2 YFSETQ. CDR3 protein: CASSFWDRVDNEQFF. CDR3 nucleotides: TGCGCCAGCAGCTTCTGGGACAGGGTAGACAATGAGCAGTTCTTC.

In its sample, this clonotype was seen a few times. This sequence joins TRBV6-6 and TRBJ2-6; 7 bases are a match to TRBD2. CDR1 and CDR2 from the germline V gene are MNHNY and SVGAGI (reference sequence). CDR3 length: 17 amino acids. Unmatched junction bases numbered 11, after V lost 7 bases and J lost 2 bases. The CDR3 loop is CASILEVAGAGANVLTF. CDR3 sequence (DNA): TGTGCCAGCATTCTAGAGGTTGCGGGGGCTGGGGCCAACGTCCTGACTTTC.

The CDR3 nucleotides read TGTGCCAGCAGCGTAGGGGGGAATAATTCACCCCTCCACTTT. Protein sequence: CASSVGGNNSPLHF. V is TRBV25-1 and J is TRBJ1-6, with TRBD1 as a possible D gene (6 bases). CDR3 length equals 14 residues. V was clipped by 6 bases and J by 5 bases, with 11 bases between them. Germline V gene sequence: CDR1 MGHDK, CDR2 SYGVNS.

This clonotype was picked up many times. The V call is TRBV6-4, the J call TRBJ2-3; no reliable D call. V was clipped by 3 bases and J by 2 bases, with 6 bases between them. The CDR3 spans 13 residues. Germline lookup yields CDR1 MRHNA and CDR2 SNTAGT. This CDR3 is CASSEGPTDTQYF. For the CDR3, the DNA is TGTGCCAGCAGTGAGGGTCCCACAGATACGCAGTATTTT.

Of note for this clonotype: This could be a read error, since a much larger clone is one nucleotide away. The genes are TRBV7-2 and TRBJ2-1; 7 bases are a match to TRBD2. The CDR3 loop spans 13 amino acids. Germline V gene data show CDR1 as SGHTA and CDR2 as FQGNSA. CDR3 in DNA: TGCGCCAGCAGCTCGGGACTAATCAATGGGCAGTTCTTC. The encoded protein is CASSSGLINGQFF.

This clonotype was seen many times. The CDR3 nucleotides read TGCGCCACCACTGGAGAGGGGGGCGAGCAGTACTTC. It encodes CATTGEGGEQYF. The genes are TRBV10-1 and TRBJ2-7; TRBD1 or TRBD2 may be the D gene (6 bases each). The germline V and J ends were trimmed by 10 bases and 6 bases, with 16 bases remaining between them. CDR1 and CDR2 (germline): WNHNN, SYGVQD (reference sequence). The CDR3 is 12 residues long.